This T cell receptor beta chain was recovered during a study of OX40 agonist ivuxolimab in advanced cancers. This clone is a singleton in its sample. TCRdb's copy holds only in-frame clones and misses some; the assay was immunoSEQ multiplex PCR. The sample contains fewer than 15,000 clones, about 77% of which appear only once. Germline CDR1 MDHEN, CDR2 SYDVKM. V shed 3 bases and J shed 2 bases, with 8 bases lying between them. The CDR3 extends over 13 amino acids. This clonotype was obtained from an adult with an advanced solid tumor such as melanoma, head and neck, liver or kidney cancer. This chain joins TRBV28 and TRBJ2-7, with D perhaps TRBD2 (6 bases). Sequences were derived from CD4+ or CD8+ T cells sorted from blood, sampled in a trial of the OX40 agonist ivuxolimab. The CDR3 region has the DNA TGTGCCAGCAGTTTCGGGGGTCCCTACGAGCAGTACTTC. Translated, it gives CASSFGGPYEQYF.